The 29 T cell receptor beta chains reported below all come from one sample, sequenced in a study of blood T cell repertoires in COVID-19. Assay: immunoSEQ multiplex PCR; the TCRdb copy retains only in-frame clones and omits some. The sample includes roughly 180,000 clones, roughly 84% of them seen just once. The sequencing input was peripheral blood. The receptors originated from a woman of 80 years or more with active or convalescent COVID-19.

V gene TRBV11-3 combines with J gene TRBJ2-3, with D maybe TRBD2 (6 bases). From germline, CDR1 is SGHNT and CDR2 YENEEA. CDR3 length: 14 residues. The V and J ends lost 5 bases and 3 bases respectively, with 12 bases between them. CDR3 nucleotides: TGTGCCAGCAGCCTCGGGGGAAGGACAGATACGCAGTATTTT. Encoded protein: CASSLGGRTDTQYF.

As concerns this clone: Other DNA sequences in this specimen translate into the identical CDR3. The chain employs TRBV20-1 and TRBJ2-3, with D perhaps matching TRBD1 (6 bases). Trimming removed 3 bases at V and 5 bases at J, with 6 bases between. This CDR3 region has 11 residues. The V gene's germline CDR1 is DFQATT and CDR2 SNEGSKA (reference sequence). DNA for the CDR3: TGCAGTGCTAGCAGGGGAGATACGCAGTATTTT. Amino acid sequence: CSASRGDTQYF.

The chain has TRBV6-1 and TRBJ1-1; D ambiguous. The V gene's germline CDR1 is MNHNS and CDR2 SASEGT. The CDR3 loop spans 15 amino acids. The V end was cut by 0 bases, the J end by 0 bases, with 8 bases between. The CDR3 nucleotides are TGTGCCAGCAGTGAAGCGGGTCAGGTGAACACTGAAGCTTTCTTT. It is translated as CASSEAGQVNTEAFF.

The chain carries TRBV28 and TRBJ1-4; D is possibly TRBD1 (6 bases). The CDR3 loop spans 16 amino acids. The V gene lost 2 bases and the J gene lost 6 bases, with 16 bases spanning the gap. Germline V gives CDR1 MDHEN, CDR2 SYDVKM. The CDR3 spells CASSLNSAGVHEKLFF. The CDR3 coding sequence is TGTGCCAGCAGTTTAAATTCGGCAGGGGTGCATGAAAAACTGTTTTTT.

As DNA, the CDR3 is TGTGCCAGCGCGGGGGCGGGGATGAACACTGAAGCTTTCTTT. It translates to CASAGAGMNTEAFF. The rearrangement uses TRBV7-2 and TRBJ1-1; a weak D match, TRBD1 (6 bases). The ends were cut back, 8 bases at V and 0 bases at J, with 13 bases in the middle. Germline CDR1 reads SGHTA; CDR2 reads FQGNSA. This CDR3 has 14 amino acids.

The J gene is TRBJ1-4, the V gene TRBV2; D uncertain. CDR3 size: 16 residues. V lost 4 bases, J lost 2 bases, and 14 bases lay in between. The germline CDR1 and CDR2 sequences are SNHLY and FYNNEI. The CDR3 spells CASSVDGPSTNEKLFF. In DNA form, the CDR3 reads TGTGCCAGCAGTGTGGATGGGCCTAGCACTAATGAAAAACTGTTTTTT.

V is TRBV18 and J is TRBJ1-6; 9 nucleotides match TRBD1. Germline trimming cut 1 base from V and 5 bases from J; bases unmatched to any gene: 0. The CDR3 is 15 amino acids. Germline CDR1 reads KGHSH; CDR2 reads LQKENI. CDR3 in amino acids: CASSPRTGDNSPLHF. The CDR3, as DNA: TGTGCCAGCTCACCACGGACAGGGGATAATTCACCCCTCCACTTT. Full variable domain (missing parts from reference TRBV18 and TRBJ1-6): NAGVMQNPRHLVRRRGQEARLRCSPMKGHSHVYWYRQLPEEGLKFMVYLQKENIIDESGMPKERFSAEFPKEGPSILRIQQVVRGDSAAYFCASSPRTGDNSPLHFGNGTRLTVT.

The CDR3 bases are TGTGCCAGCAGCTTAAACCCGGGACTAGCGGACTACAATGAGCAGTTCTTC. Translation gives CASSLNPGLADYNEQFF. The chain joins TRBV7-3 to TRBJ2-1, with TRBD2 identical over 11 bases. Germline values: CDR1 SGHTA, CDR2 FQGTGA. The CDR3 totals 17 residues. The junction had 5 bases not matched to a gene; V was cut back by 1 base and J by 3 bases.

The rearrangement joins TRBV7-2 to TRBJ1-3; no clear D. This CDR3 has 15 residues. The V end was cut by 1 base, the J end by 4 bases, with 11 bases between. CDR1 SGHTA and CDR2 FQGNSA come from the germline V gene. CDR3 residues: CASSLDGIKGNTIYF. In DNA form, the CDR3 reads TGTGCCAGCAGCTTAGACGGGATAAAGGGAAACACCATATATTTT.

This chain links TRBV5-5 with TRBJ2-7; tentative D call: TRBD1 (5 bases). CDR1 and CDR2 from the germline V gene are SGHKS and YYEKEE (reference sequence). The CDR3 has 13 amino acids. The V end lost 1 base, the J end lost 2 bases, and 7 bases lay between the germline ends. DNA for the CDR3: TGTGCCAGCAGCTTGCGACAGACCTACGAGCAGTACTTC. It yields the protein CASSLRQTYEQYF.

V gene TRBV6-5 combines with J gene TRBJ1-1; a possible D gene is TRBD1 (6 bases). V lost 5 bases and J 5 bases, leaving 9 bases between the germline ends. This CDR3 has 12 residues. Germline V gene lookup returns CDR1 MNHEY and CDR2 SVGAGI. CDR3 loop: CASSRRGTEAFF. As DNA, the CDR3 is TGTGCCAGCAGTCGTAGGGGGACTGAAGCTTTCTTT.

CDR3 loop: CASSLQDYGETQYF. The CDR3 coding sequence is TGTGCCAGCAGCTTACAGGACTATGGGGAGACCCAGTACTTC. The chain joins TRBV7-2 to TRBJ2-5; TRBD2 might be the D (6 bases). Germline V lookup: CDR1 SGHTA, CDR2 FQGNSA. The CDR3 is made up of 14 amino acids. Trimming stripped 2 bases from V and 5 bases from J, with 12 bases between.

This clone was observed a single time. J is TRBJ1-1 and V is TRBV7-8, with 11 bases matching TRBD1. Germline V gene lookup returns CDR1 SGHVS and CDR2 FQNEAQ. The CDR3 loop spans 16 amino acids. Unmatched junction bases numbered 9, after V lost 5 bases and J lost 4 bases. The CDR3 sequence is CASSARDRGFPTEAFF. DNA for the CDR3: TGTGCCAGCAGCGCGAGGGACAGGGGGTTTCCCACTGAAGCTTTCTTT.

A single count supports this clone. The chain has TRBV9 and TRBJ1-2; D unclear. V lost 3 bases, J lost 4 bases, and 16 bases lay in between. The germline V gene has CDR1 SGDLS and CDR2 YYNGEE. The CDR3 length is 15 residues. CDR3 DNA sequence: TGTGCCAGCAGCGGAGCACGGGGATGGTTCTATGGCTACACCTTC. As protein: CASSGARGWFYGYTF.

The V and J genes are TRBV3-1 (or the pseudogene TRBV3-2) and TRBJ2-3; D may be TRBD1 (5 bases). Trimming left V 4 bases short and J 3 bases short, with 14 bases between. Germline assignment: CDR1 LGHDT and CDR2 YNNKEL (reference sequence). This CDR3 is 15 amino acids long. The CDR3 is CASSPYSDSTDTQYF. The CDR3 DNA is TGTGCCAGCAGCCCTTATTCCGACAGTACAGATACGCAGTATTTT.

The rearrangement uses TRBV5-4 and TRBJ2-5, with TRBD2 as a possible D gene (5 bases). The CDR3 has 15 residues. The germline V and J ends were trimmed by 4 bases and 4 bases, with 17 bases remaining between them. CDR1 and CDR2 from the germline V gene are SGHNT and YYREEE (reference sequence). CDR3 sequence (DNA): TGTGCCAGCAGCCCTGGAGGCAGTCGGGGAGAGACCCAGTACTTC. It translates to CASSPGGSRGETQYF.

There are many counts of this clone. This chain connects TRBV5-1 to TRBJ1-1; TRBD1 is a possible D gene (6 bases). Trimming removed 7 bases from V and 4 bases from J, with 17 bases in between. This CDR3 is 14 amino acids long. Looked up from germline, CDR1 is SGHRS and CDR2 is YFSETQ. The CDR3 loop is CASRRGLGTTEAFF. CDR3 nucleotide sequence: TGCGCCAGCCGTAGGGGGTTAGGTACCACTGAAGCTTTCTTT.

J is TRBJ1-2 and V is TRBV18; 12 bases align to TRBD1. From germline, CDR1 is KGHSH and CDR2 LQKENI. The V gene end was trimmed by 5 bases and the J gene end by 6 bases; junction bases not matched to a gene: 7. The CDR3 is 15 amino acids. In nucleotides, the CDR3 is TGTGCCAGCTCATCCTCCGGGACAGGGGGCGATGGCTACACCTTC. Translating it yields CASSSSGTGGDGYTF.

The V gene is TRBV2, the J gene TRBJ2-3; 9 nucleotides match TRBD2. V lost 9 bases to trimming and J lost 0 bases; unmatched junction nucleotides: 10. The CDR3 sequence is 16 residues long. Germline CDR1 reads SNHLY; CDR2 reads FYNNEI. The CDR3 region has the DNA TGTGCCAGTACCGGGACTAGCCGACCTAGCACAGATACGCAGTATTTT. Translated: CASTGTSRPSTDTQYF.

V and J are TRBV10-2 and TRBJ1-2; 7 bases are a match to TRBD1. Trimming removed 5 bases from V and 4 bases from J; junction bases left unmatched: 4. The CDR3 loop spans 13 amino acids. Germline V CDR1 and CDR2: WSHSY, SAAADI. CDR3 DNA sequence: TGCGCCAGCAGTCGGGACAGATTCTATGGCTACACCTTC. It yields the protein CASSRDRFYGYTF.

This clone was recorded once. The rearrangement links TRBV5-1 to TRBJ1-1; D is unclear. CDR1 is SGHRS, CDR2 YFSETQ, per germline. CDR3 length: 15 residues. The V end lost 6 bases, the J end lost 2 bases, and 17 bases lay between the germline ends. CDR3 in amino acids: CASTPPKTRNTEAFF. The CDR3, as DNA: TGCGCCAGCACCCCTCCTAAGACAAGAAACACTGAAGCTTTCTTT.

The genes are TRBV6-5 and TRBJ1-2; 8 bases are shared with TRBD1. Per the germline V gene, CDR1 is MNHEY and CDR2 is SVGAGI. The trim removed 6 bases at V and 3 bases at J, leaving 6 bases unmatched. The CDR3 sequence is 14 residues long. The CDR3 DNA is TGTGCCAGCAGACTGACAGGGGTCGACTATGGCTACACCTTC. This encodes CASRLTGVDYGYTF.

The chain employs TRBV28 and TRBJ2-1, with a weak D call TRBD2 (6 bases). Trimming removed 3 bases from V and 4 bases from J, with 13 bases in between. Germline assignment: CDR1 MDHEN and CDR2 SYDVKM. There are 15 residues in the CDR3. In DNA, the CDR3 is TGTGCCAGCAGTTTTGGGACGGGAGTTTACAATGAGCAGTTCTTC. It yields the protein CASSFGTGVYNEQFF.

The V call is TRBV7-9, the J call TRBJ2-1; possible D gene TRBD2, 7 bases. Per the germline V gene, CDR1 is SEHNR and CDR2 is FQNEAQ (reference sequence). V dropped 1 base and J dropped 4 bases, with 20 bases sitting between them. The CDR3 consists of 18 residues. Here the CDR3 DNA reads TGTGCCAGCAGCTTAGATGGGAGGGGGGGACTCAGATACAATGAGCAGTTCTTC. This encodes CASSLDGRGGLRYNEQFF.

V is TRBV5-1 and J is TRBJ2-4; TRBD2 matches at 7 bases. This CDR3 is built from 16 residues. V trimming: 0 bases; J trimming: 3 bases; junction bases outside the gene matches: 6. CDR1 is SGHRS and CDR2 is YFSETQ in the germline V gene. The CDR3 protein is CASSLERSGGKNIQYF. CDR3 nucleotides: TGCGCCAGCAGCTTGGAAAGGTCGGGGGGCAAAAACATTCAGTACTTC.

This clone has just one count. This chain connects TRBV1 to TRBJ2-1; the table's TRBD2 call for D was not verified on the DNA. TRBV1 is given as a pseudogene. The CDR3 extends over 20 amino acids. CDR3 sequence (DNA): TGCACCAGCAGCCCCTACTGGACTAGTAGCCCCTCGAGCTCCTACAATGAGCAGTTCTTC. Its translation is CTSSPYWTSSPSSSYNEQFF.

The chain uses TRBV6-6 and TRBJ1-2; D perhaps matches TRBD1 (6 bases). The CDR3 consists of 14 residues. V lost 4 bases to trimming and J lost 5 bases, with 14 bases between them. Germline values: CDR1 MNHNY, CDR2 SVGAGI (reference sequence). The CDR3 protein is CASSFADRLYGYTF. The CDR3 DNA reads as TGTGCCAGCAGTTTCGCGGACAGACTATATGGCTACACCTTC.

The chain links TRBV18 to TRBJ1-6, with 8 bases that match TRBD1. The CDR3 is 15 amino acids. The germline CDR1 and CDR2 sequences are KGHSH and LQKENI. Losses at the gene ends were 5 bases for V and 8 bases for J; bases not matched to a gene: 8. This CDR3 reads CASSASGGVDSPLHF. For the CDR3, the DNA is TGTGCCAGCTCAGCGTCAGGGGGCGTCGATTCACCCCTCCACTTT.

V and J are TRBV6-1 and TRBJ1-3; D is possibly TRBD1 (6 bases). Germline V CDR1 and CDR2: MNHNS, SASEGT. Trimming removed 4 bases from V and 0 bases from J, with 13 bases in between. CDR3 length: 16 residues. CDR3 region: CASSAGHPNSGNTIYF. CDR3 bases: TGTGCCAGCAGTGCGGGACATCCCAACTCTGGAAACACCATATATTTT.